These T cell receptor beta chains were read from a single sample in a study of early T cells in non-severe SARS-CoV-2 infection. TCRdb re-called the 5' RACE reads with MiXCR, one entry per CDR3 protein. The table records 80,000 to 100,000 distinct CDR3 sequences, approximately 15% of them present only once. Sequencing was carried out using whole blood. The receptor set was obtained from an adult who was a healthcare worker with PCR-confirmed SARS-CoV-2 infection or an uninfected control (not recorded which). Each CDR3 is given with its conserved first and last residue. D genes are given only for firm matches. Clone size is shown for a subset of rows, as once, few, many or a class of expanded clone.

d_call: -
clone_size: -
v_call: TRBV4-2
cdr3_length: 18
j_call: TRBJ1-4
cdr3_nt: TGTGCCAGCAGCCAAAACCCCGACAGAGGGGCAACTAATGAAAAACTGTTTTTT
cdr3_aa: CASSQNPDRGATNEKLFF

d_call: -
clone_size: -
v_call: TRBV4-1
cdr3_length: 16
j_call: TRBJ1-6
cdr3_nt: TGCGCCAGCAGCCAAGATAGGGCAGGGGATGGATCACCCCTCCATTTT
cdr3_aa: CASSQDRAGDGSPLHF

d_call: -
clone_size: few
v_call: TRBV10-3
cdr3_length: 15
j_call: TRBJ1-1
cdr3_nt: TGTGCCATCAGTTTCTCACACAGGGTATCCACTGAAGCTTTCTTT
cdr3_aa: CAISFSHRVSTEAFF

d_call: -
clone_size: -
v_call: TRBV9
cdr3_length: 16
j_call: TRBJ2-2
cdr3_nt: TGTGCCAGCAGCCCTGAAGGAGGGATATTAACCGGGGAGCTGTTTTTT
cdr3_aa: CASSPEGGILTGELFF

d_call: TRBD1
clone_size: -
v_call: TRBV29-1
cdr3_length: 13
j_call: TRBJ1-1
cdr3_nt: TGCAGCGTTGGCCCAGGGGGCATGACTGAAGCTTTCTTT
cdr3_aa: CSVGPGGMTEAFF

d_call: TRBD2
clone_size: many
v_call: TRBV5-1
cdr3_length: 15
j_call: TRBJ2-1
cdr3_nt: TGCGCCAGCAGCTTGGGGTCTAGCGGGATGGAAAAGCAGTTCTTC
cdr3_aa: CASSLGSSGMEKQFF

d_call: TRBD2
clone_size: few
v_call: TRBV3-1
cdr3_length: 15
j_call: TRBJ2-3
cdr3_nt: TGTGCCAGCAGCCCTCCTCTAGCGGGGGGGGATACGCAGTATTTT
cdr3_aa: CASSPPLAGGDTQYF

d_call: TRBD1
clone_size: -
v_call: TRBV4-3
cdr3_length: 16
j_call: TRBJ2-7
cdr3_nt: TGCGCCAGCAGCCAAAGCCACCGGGACAGGGTCGACGAGCAGTACTTC
cdr3_aa: CASSQSHRDRVDEQYF

d_call: -
clone_size: -
v_call: TRBV10-2
cdr3_length: 12
j_call: TRBJ2-2
cdr3_nt: TGCGCCAGCAGTGTAAGGGCCGGGGAGCTGTTTTTT
cdr3_aa: CASSVRAGELFF

d_call: -
clone_size: -
v_call: TRBV7-2
cdr3_length: 14
j_call: TRBJ1-1
cdr3_nt: TGTGCCAGCAGCCCGGTGGCCCTCAACACTGAAGCTTTCTTT
cdr3_aa: CASSPVALNTEAFF

d_call: -
clone_size: few
v_call: TRBV5-6
cdr3_length: 11
j_call: TRBJ1-1
cdr3_nt: TGTGCCAGCAGCTCGGACTCTATGGCTTTCTTT
cdr3_aa: CASSSDSMAFF

d_call: -
clone_size: -
v_call: TRBV12-3/TRBV12-4
cdr3_length: 13
j_call: TRBJ1-1
cdr3_nt: TGTGCCAGCAGTTTTGGCCCTCAGTATGAAGCTTTCTTT
cdr3_aa: CASSFGPQYEAFF

d_call: -
clone_size: -
v_call: TRBV6-4
cdr3_length: 15
j_call: TRBJ2-3
cdr3_nt: TGTGCCAGCAGTGACTCGTCAGGGGAGAGCGATACGCAGTATTTT
cdr3_aa: CASSDSSGESDTQYF

d_call: -
clone_size: -
v_call: TRBV19
cdr3_length: 14
j_call: TRBJ1-3
cdr3_nt: TGTGCCAGTACCCGGGGGCCTGCTGGAAACACCATATATTTT
cdr3_aa: CASTRGPAGNTIYF

d_call: TRBD1
clone_size: many
v_call: TRBV27
cdr3_length: 16
j_call: TRBJ2-2
cdr3_nt: TGTGCCAGCAGTTCGACAGGGGTCCTGAACACCGGGGAGCTGTTTTTT
cdr3_aa: CASSSTGVLNTGELFF